This TCR beta chain was observed in a study of beta chain features in type 1 diabetes. On the study more broadly: When patients were set against healthy donors, age, gender and cell yields were similar. Examination spanned 100 million to 130 million sorted cells from all samples.

Concerning this clone itself: What it binds is unknown. The identical CDR3 is also encoded by other nucleotide sequences in the sample.

Findings of the study overall: Healthy donors had naive, central memory and Treg TCRB repertoires that appeared less similar than those seen among patients.

From germline, CDR1 is GTSNPN and CDR2 SVGIG (reference sequence). The V and J ends lost 5 bases and 1 base respectively, with 9 bases between them. The CDR3 extends over 12 amino acids. Every bit of the isolated RNA underwent reverse transcription, so sequencing read expressed TCRB transcripts. Sequencing was performed with immunoSEQ multiplex PCR; in TCRdb, only in-frame clones are kept and a portion is missing. There are 200,000 to 250,000 clones in the sample; 25% to 35% occur only once, and roughly 4% lies in the top ten. The specimen was central memory CD4+ T cells from blood. The rearrangement joins TRBV30 to TRBJ2-7, with D possibly being TRBD1 or TRBD2 (5 bases each). This clonotype was sampled from a young man in good health. The CDR3 nucleotides are TGTGCCTGGGGGACGCTTTCCTACGAGCAGTACTTC. Its protein product is CAWGTLSYEQYF.